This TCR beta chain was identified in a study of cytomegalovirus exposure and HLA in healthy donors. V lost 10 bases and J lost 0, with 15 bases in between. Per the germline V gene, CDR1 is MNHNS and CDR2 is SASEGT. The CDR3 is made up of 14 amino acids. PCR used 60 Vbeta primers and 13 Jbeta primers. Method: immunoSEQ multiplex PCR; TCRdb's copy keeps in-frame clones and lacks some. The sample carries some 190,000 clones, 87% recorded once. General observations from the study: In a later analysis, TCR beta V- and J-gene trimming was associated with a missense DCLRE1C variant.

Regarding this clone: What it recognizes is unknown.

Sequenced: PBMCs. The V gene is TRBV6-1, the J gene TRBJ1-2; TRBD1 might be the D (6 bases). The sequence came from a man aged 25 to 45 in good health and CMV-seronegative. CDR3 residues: CAIWRTATNYGYTF. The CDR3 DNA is TGTGCCATCTGGAGGACAGCGACTAACTATGGCTACACCTTC.